This TCR beta chain came from a study of cytomegalovirus exposure and HLA in healthy donors. Notes on the study in general: Most TCR sequences were uncommon, yet certain public TCRs appeared in many donors.

As concerns this clone: Its antigen remains unknown.

In the PCR, 60 Vbeta and 13 Jbeta primers were used. Sequencing used immunoSEQ multiplex PCR; TCRdb keeps in-frame clones, though not all of them. Of under 110,000 clones in the sample, 70% to 85% were seen once. V was shortened by 6 bases and J by 5 bases, with 11 bases between the two germline ends. Germline values: CDR1 MNHEY, CDR2 SVGAGI. The CDR3 totals 13 residues. The chain links TRBV6-5 to TRBJ1-5, with D possibly matching TRBD1 (5 bases). This TCR was recovered from a man in his 60s in good health and CMV-seronegative. Material for sequencing was PBMCs. This chain's CDR3 is CASRATGDQPQHF. In nucleotides, the CDR3 is TGTGCCAGCAGGGCTACAGGAGATCAGCCCCAGCATTTT.